The sequence of this T cell receptor beta chain was determined in a study of shared clonotypes between healthy human individuals. About the research overall: The people who gave samples were a couple of women and a few men aged 18 to 49.

Details on this clone: What it binds is not known.

Generated by immunoSEQ multiplex PCR, the TCRdb table keeps only in-frame clones and is missing some. Of about 2.4 million clones in the sample, roughly nine tenths are singletons; the top ten hold over 0.12%. Trimming removed 5 bases from V and 1 base from J, with 14 bases in between. CDR1 and CDR2 (germline): SEHNR, FQNEAQ (reference sequence). The length of the CDR3 is 15 residues. Regarding the study as a whole: It was anticipated that sequencing depth would influence how many clonotypes donors shared. Represented genetic and exposure-history diversity was restricted by having few donors.

The J gene is TRBJ1-1, the V gene TRBV7-9; D is uncertain. Sequenced sample: naive CD4+ T cells sorted from blood. Subset specified: CD45RA+ positively selected. The clonotype originates from a man aged 18 to 30 in good health. The CDR3 DNA follows: TGTGCCAGCAGCCTGCTAACGTGGGGGAACACTGAAGCTTTCTTT. It is translated as CASSLLTWGNTEAFF.